One sample yielded the 23 T cell receptor beta chains listed below, sequenced in a study of T cell responses to AZD1222 COVID-19 vaccine. The data were produced by immunoSEQ multiplex PCR, yet TCRdb's version contains in-frame clones alone and is incomplete. The sample lists 140,000 to 150,000 clones, about 94% occurring once. The material was peripheral blood, obtained 28 days after the second AZD1222 dose. These TCRs come from an adult who received the AZD1222 COVID-19 vaccine.

CDR3 nucleotides: TGTGCCAGCAGTTTTACGTTAGCGGGGGGCGAGCAGTACTTC. The encoded protein is CASSFTLAGGEQYF. V and J are TRBV6-2 or TRBV6-3 and TRBJ2-7; 10 bases are shared with TRBD2. The CDR3 sequence is 14 residues long. Germline CDR1 reads MNHEY; CDR2 reads SVGEGT. V was clipped by 4 bases and J by 6 bases; unmatched bases: 6.

The chain combines TRBV19 with TRBJ1-1; a possible D gene is TRBD1 (5 bases). Trimming took 6 bases from V and 1 from J, leaving 12 bases between them. The CDR3 extends over 14 amino acids. The V gene's germline CDR1 is LNHDA and CDR2 SQIVND (reference sequence). CDR3 loop: CASSRRQTNTEAFF. In nucleotides, the CDR3 is TGTGCCAGTAGCAGACGACAGACGAACACTGAAGCTTTCTTT.

The chain is built from TRBV15 and TRBJ2-6, with TRBD2 as a possible D gene (5 bases). CDR3 length: 16 amino acids. CDR1 and CDR2 (germline): LNHNV, YYDKDF (reference sequence). Trimming left V 5 bases short and J 3 bases short, with 14 bases between. CDR3 in DNA: TGTGCCACCAGCGCCGAGGGCTATGGTGGGGCCAACGTCCTGACTTTC. It specifies CATSAEGYGGANVLTF. The full variable domain, completed using reference TRBV15 and TRBJ2-6, is DAMVIQNPRYQVTQFGKPVTLSCSQTLNHNVMYWYQQKSSQAPKLLFHYYDKDFNNEADTPDNFQSRRPNTSFCFLDIRSPGLGDTAMYLCATSAEGYGGANVLTFGAGSRLTVL.

The chain combines TRBV6-5 with TRBJ1-1; D is uncertain. Trimming stripped 7 bases from V and 0 bases from J, with 9 bases between. The germline V gene encodes CDR1 MNHEY and CDR2 SVGAGI. The CDR3 spans 13 residues. CDR3 DNA sequence: TGTGCCAGCAATAAAATTGTGAACACTGAAGCTTTCTTT. Protein sequence: CASNKIVNTEAFF.

This chain connects TRBV5-5 to TRBJ2-5; D is possibly TRBD1 (6 bases). V dropped 0 bases and J dropped 1 base, with 10 bases sitting between them. The CDR3 consists of 15 residues. The germline V gene encodes CDR1 SGHKS and CDR2 YYEKEE (reference sequence). The CDR3, as DNA: TGTGCCAGCAGCTTGGATGGGGACATCCAAGAGACCCAGTACTTC. Translated: CASSLDGDIQETQYF.

V is TRBV28 and J is TRBJ2-5; tentative D call: TRBD2 (6 bases). This CDR3 has 14 residues. The V end lost 6 bases, the J end lost 5 bases, and 16 bases lay between the germline ends. The germline gives CDR1 MDHEN, CDR2 SYDVKM. CDR3 nucleotides: TGTGCCAGCAGGGGAGGTTCCCCATGGGAGACCCAGTACTTC. Translating gives CASRGGSPWETQYF.

The chain recombines TRBV7-9 with TRBJ2-7; tentatively, D is TRBD2 (6 bases). Trimming stripped 11 bases from V and 6 bases from J, with 20 bases between. Germline CDR1 is SEHNR and CDR2 is FQNEAQ (reference sequence). CDR3 size: 13 residues. The CDR3: CAGGTDRVGEQYF. The CDR3 bases are TGTGCCGGGGGGACGGACCGAGTGGGCGAGCAGTACTTC.

The chain couples TRBV27 to TRBJ2-3; no firm D call. Trimming pared 4 bases from V and 0 bases from J, leaving 5 bases between. The CDR3 has 13 amino acids. Germline assignment: CDR1 MNHEY and CDR2 SMNVEV (reference sequence). CDR3 DNA sequence: TGTGCCAGCAGTTCCTATAGCACAGATACGCAGTATTTT. The encoded protein is CASSSYSTDTQYF.

The chain uses TRBV10-1 and TRBJ1-6; 8 bases match TRBD1. V trimming: 7 bases; J trimming: 6 bases; junction bases outside the gene matches: 5. The CDR3 totals 14 residues. Germline loops: CDR1 WNHNN, CDR2 SYGVQD (reference sequence). In DNA form, the CDR3 reads TGCGCCAGCATTCCGGGACAGGTTAATTCACCCCTCCACTTT. Encoded protein: CASIPGQVNSPLHF.

The V and J genes are TRBV9 and TRBJ1-1; D unresolved. Germline V lookup: CDR1 SGDLS, CDR2 YYNGEE. There are 13 residues in the CDR3. V was clipped by 3 bases and J by 0 bases, with 6 bases between them. The CDR3 region is CASSAHMNTEAFF. The DNA for the CDR3 is TGTGCCAGCAGCGCACACATGAACACTGAAGCTTTCTTT.

The rearrangement uses TRBV10-3 and TRBJ1-1, with TRBD1 as a possible D gene (5 bases). V was clipped by 4 bases and J by 5 bases, with 14 bases between them. The V gene's germline CDR1 is ENHRY and CDR2 SYGVKD. The CDR3 is 14 amino acids. The CDR3 DNA reads as TGTGCCATCAGTGGAGGGCAGAGGGGTACTGAAGCTTTCTTT. The encoded protein is CAISGGQRGTEAFF.

J is TRBJ1-2 and V is TRBV7-2; D is ambiguous. The germline V gene encodes CDR1 SGHTA and CDR2 FQGNSA. CDR3 length: 14 residues. V lost 5 bases and J lost 5, with 15 bases in between. The CDR3 loop is CASSIGQEVYGYTF. In DNA form, the CDR3 reads TGTGCCAGCAGCATAGGGCAGGAGGTATATGGCTACACCTTC.

The V and J genes are TRBV2 and TRBJ2-2; 8 nucleotides agree with TRBD2. CDR3 length: 14 amino acids. CDR1 is SNHLY and CDR2 is FYNNEI in the germline V gene. J lost 5 bases, V lost 4 bases, and 3 bases had no gene match. The CDR3 DNA follows: TGTGCCAGCAGTGGGGGCGGGGGGACCGGGGAGCTGTTTTTT. Its protein product is CASSGGGGTGELFF.

This chain uses TRBV3-1 (or the pseudogene TRBV3-2) with TRBJ2-1; 12 bases map to TRBD1. The junction had 11 bases not matched to a gene; V was cut back by 5 bases and J by 12 bases. The CDR3 length is 15 residues. Germline lookup yields CDR1 LGHDT and CDR2 YNNKEL (reference sequence). The CDR3 sequence is CASSKGDRGPFAQFF. The DNA for the CDR3 is TGTGCCAGCAGCAAAGGGGACAGGGGGCCTTTTGCGCAGTTCTTC.

The V and J genes are TRBV9 and TRBJ2-2; TRBD1 matches 7 bases. J was trimmed by 2 bases and V by 3 bases; bases with no gene match: 10. This CDR3 has 17 amino acids. Germline assignment: CDR1 SGDLS and CDR2 YYNGEE. In nucleotides, the CDR3 is TGTGCCAGCAGCGCCCCCAGTGGGACAGACAACACCGGGGAGCTGTTTTTT. This translates into CASSAPSGTDNTGELFF.

The rearrangement uses TRBV5-1 and TRBJ2-2; D is ambiguous. Per germline, CDR1 SGHRS and CDR2 YFSETQ. The CDR3 loop spans 16 amino acids. V was pared by 2 bases and J by 6 bases, with 17 bases between. DNA of the CDR3: TGCGCCAGCAGCTTCGGCCCCTCCGGCACGGCCGGGGAGCTGTTTTTT. This gives the protein CASSFGPSGTAGELFF.

V and J are TRBV7-6 and TRBJ2-7, with TRBD2 matching over 9 bases. The CDR3 has 15 residues. Trimming cost V 3 bases and J 7 bases; bases outside gene matches: 10. Germline CDR1 reads SGHVS; CDR2 reads FNYEAQ. In DNA, the CDR3 is TGTGCCAGCAGCTTCGGCGGGAGGGCCTCGGAAGAGCAGTACTTC. As protein: CASSFGGRASEEQYF.

This sequence joins TRBV27 and TRBJ1-2; 10 nucleotides align to TRBD1. CDR1 and CDR2 (germline): MNHEY, SMNVEV (reference sequence). This CDR3 has 14 residues. V was pared by 6 bases and J by 7 bases, with 8 bases of the junction left unmatched. The DNA of the CDR3 is TGTGCCAGCAGGTCGACAGGGGGCTTCGGTGGCTACACCTTC. Its translation is CASRSTGGFGGYTF.

The chain has TRBV3-1 (or the pseudogene TRBV3-2) and TRBJ2-3, with D perhaps matching TRBD1 (5 bases). Germline CDR1 is LGHDT and CDR2 is YNNKEL (reference sequence). V lost 0 bases, J lost 7 bases, and 23 bases lay in between. The CDR3 sequence is 18 residues long. CDR3 amino acids: CASSQDLRASPPFNTQYF. CDR3 nucleotides: TGTGCCAGCAGCCAAGATCTCAGGGCTAGTCCCCCTTTCAATACGCAGTATTTT.

This sequence joins TRBV28 and TRBJ1-5; 7 bases are a match to TRBD1. V lost 5 bases and J lost 7; bases outside the gene matches: 8. Per germline, CDR1 MDHEN and CDR2 SYDVKM. CDR3 length equals 14 residues. This CDR3 reads CASSLTTGNQPQHF. In DNA form, the CDR3 reads TGTGCCAGCAGTCTAACGACAGGGAACCAGCCCCAGCATTTT.

This clone was observed once. This chain uses TRBV7-9 with TRBJ2-3; D is possibly TRBD2 (6 bases). Deletions cut 5 bases from V and 9 bases from J, with 18 bases between. This CDR3 is built from 14 residues. Germline V gene sequence: CDR1 SEHNR, CDR2 FQNEAQ (reference sequence). The CDR3 DNA follows: TGTGCCAGCAGCCCCAGCGGGCTAGCTGGGACGCAGTATTTT. Its protein product is CASSPSGLAGTQYF.

This clone counts as medium-sized. The chain combines TRBV6-2 or TRBV6-3 with TRBJ2-7; D is ambiguous. Germline CDR1 and CDR2: MNHEY and SVGEGT. This CDR3 has 15 amino acids. Trimming removed 6 bases from V and 6 bases from J, with 21 bases in between. The CDR3 DNA sequence: TGTGCCAGCAGCACAAGAATGAAACCCAGAGGCGAGCAGTACTTC. It codes for CASSTRMKPRGEQYF.

This rearrangement joins TRBV11-3 to TRBJ2-6, with D hard to call. V was trimmed by 5 bases and J by 4 bases, leaving 6 bases between them. This CDR3 is 13 amino acids long. The V gene's germline CDR1 is SGHNT and CDR2 YENEEA. Here the CDR3 DNA reads TGTGCCAGCAGCCTCGGCGGGGCCAACGTCCTGACTTTC. As protein: CASSLGGANVLTF. Full variable domain (remainder filled in from reference TRBV11-3 and TRBJ2-6): EAGVVQSPRYKIIEKKQPVAFWCNPISGHNTLYWYLQNLGQGPELLIRYENEEAVDDSQLPKDRFSAERLKGVDSTLKIQPAELGDSAVYLCASSLGGANVLTFGAGSRLTVL.